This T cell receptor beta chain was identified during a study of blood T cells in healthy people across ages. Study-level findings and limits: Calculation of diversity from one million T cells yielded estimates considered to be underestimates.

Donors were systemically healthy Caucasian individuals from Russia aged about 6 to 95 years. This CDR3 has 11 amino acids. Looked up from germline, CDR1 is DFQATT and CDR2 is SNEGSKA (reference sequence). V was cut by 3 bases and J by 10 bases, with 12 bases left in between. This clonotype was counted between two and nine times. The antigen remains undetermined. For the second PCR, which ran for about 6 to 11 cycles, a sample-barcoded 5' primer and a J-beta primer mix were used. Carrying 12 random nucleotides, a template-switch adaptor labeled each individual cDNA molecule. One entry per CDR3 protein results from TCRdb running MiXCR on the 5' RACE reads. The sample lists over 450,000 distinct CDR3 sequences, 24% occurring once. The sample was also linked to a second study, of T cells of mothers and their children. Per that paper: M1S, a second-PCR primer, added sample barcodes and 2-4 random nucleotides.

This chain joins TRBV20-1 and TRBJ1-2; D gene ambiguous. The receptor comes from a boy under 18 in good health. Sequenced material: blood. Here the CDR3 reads CSARVSQFYTF. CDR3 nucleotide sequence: TGCAGTGCTAGGGTGTCGCAGTTCTACACCTTC.